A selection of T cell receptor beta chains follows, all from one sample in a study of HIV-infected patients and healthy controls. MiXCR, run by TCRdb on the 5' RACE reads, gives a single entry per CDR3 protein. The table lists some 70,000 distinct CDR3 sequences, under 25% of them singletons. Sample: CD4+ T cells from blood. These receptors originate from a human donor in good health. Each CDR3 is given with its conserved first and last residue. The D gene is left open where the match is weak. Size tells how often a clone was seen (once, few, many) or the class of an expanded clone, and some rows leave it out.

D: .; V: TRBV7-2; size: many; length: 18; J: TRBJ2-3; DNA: TGTGCCAGCAGCTTCCGGACCAAAACAGGAGGGCTCACAGATACGCAGTATTTT; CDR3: CASSFRTKTGGLTDTQYF
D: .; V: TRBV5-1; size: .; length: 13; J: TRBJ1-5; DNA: TGCGCCAGCCAAGTGGGTAGCAATCAGCCCCAGCATTTT; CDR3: CASQVGSNQPQHF
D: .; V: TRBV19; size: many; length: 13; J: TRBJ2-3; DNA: TGTGCCAGTAGTCGCCCGGGCACAGATACGCAGTATTTT; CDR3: CASSRPGTDTQYF
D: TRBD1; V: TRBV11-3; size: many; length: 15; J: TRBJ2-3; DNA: TGTGCCAGCAGCCGACAGGGGGCGCGAGCAGATACGCAGTATTTT; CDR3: CASSRQGARADTQYF
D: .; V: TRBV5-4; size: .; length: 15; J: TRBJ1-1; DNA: TGTGCCAGCAGCACTAGGACAGCTCTGAACACTGAAGCTTTCTTT; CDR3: CASSTRTALNTEAFF
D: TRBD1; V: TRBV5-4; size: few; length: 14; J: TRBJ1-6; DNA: TGTGCCAGCAGACGGGACAGCAGGGATTCACCCCTCCACTTT; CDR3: CASRRDSRDSPLHF
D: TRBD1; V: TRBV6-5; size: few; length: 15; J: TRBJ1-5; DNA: TGTGCCAGCAGTACCTACAGGGGAAGCAATCAGCCCCAGCATTTT; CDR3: CASSTYRGSNQPQHF
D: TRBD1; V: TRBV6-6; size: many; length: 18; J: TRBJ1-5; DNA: TGTGCCAGCAGTTACTCCTATTCGGACAGGGAGGTCGATCAGCCCCAGCATTTT; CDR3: CASSYSYSDREVDQPQHF
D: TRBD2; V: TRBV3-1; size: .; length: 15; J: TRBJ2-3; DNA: TGTGCCAGCACCCCAACCGGGACTATCACAGATACGCAGTATTTT; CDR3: CASTPTGTITDTQYF
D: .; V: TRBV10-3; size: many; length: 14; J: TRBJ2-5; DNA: TGTGCCATCAGTGAAAGGGGGGCGGAAGAGACCCAGTACTTC; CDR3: CAISERGAEETQYF
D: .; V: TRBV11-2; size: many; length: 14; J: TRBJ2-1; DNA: TGTGCCAGCAGCCCGGGTAGCTCCTACAATGAGCAGTTCTTC; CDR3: CASSPGSSYNEQFF
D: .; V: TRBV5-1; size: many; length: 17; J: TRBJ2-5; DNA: TGCGCCAGCAGCCACGGGACCCTGGGGCCTAACCAAGAGACCCAGTACTTC; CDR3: CASSHGTLGPNQETQYF
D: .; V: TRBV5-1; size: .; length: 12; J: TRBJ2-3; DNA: TGCGCCAGCAGCAGGAGCACAGATACGCAGTATTTT; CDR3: CASSRSTDTQYF
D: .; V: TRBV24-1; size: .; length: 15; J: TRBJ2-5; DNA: TGTGCCACCAGTGATTTTAGGGCGGCACAAGAGACCCAGTACTTC; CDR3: CATSDFRAAQETQYF
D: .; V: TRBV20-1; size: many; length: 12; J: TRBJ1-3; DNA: TGCAGTGCTAGAGATAGAGGAAACACCATATATTTT; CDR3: CSARDRGNTIYF